The rows below give T cell receptor beta chains drawn from one sample of a study of PD-1 blockade in classical Hodgkin lymphoma. Libraries were prepared by immunoSEQ multiplex PCR; TCRdb keeps only in-frame clonotypes and omits some of them. The sample includes roughly 100,000 clones, approximately 89% of them seen just once. This specimen was peripheral blood mononuclear cells (PBMCs), taken before the fourth cycle of nivolumab. The source is a human donor with classical Hodgkin lymphoma. Each CDR3 is given with its conserved first and last residue. D genes are given only for firm matches.

v_gene: TRBV7-8
d_gene: -
len: 13
j_gene: TRBJ1-2
CDR3aa: CASSQTPINGYTF

v_gene: TRBV27
d_gene: -
len: 14
j_gene: TRBJ1-1
CDR3aa: CASSELRVNTEAFF

v_gene: TRBV4-2
d_gene: -
len: 16
j_gene: TRBJ1-1
CDR3aa: CASSQDGTGTFGEAFF

v_gene: TRBV4-1
d_gene: TRBD2
len: 15
j_gene: TRBJ2-1
CDR3aa: CASSLLAGAYNEQFF

v_gene: TRBV2
d_gene: -
len: 12
j_gene: TRBJ1-1
CDR3aa: CASRLWGTEAFF

v_gene: TRBV2
d_gene: -
len: 13
j_gene: TRBJ2-4
CDR3aa: CASRGLAKNIQYF

v_gene: TRBV19
d_gene: -
len: 15
j_gene: TRBJ1-4
CDR3aa: CASPPELKFNEKLFF

v_gene: TRBV28
d_gene: -
len: 15
j_gene: TRBJ2-4
CDR3aa: CASSYGTVAKNIQYF

v_gene: TRBV7-8
d_gene: -
len: 13
j_gene: TRBJ1-1
CDR3aa: CASSFAPNTEAFF

v_gene: TRBV11-2
d_gene: -
len: 15
j_gene: TRBJ1-5
CDR3aa: CASSPQAGPNQPQHF

v_gene: TRBV2
d_gene: TRBD1
len: 13
j_gene: TRBJ1-2
CDR3aa: CASSQQGRDGYTF

v_gene: TRBV27
d_gene: TRBD1
len: 14
j_gene: TRBJ1-6
CDR3aa: CASSLGQKNSPLHF

v_gene: TRBV14
d_gene: -
len: 15
j_gene: TRBJ1-1
CDR3aa: CASSARTALNTEAFF

v_gene: TRBV5-5
d_gene: TRBD1
len: 14
j_gene: TRBJ1-2
CDR3aa: CASSSLQGDYGYTF

v_gene: TRBV2
d_gene: TRBD2
len: 14
j_gene: TRBJ2-3
CDR3aa: CAGYTSGRTDTQYF

v_gene: TRBV5-1
d_gene: -
len: 13
j_gene: TRBJ1-1
CDR3aa: CASSLQGFTEAFF

v_gene: TRBV7-2
d_gene: -
len: 13
j_gene: TRBJ1-1
CDR3aa: CASRDFGGGEAFF